A selection of T cell receptor beta chains follows, all from one sample in a study of T cell responses to AZD1222 COVID-19 vaccine. TCRdb's copy holds only in-frame clones and misses some; the assay was immunoSEQ multiplex PCR. The sample has 75,000 to 100,000 clones, around 94% seen once. The sequencing used peripheral blood, collected on day 0 of AZD1222 vaccination. These receptors originate from an adult in good health. Each CDR3 is given without its conserved first and last residue.

j_gene: TRBJ1-1; v_gene: TRBV5-4; CDR3aa: ASSLASVGGIEAF
j_gene: TRBJ2-1; v_gene: TRBV4-1; CDR3aa: ASSQWTSGREEQF
j_gene: TRBJ1-2; v_gene: TRBV9; CDR3aa: ASSVGTGSGYGYT
j_gene: TRBJ1-5; v_gene: TRBV4-2; CDR3aa: ASSRTGDGNQPQH
j_gene: TRBJ1-5; v_gene: TRBV7-9; CDR3aa: ASSFGGQNQPQH
j_gene: TRBJ1-6; v_gene: TRBV11-2; CDR3aa: ASSPGAGSSPLH
j_gene: TRBJ1-4; v_gene: TRBV28; CDR3aa: ASRNLKRTANEKLF
j_gene: TRBJ1-6; v_gene: TRBV5-1; CDR3aa: ASSPTEGSSPLH
j_gene: TRBJ1-4; v_gene: TRBV27; CDR3aa: ASSSLWGTNEKLF
j_gene: TRBJ2-5; v_gene: TRBV5-1; CDR3aa: ASSLDSPGTQY
j_gene: TRBJ2-1; v_gene: TRBV19; CDR3aa: ASSTGQGVGNEQF
j_gene: TRBJ2-7; v_gene: TRBV7-2; CDR3aa: ASSPGVFYEQY
j_gene: TRBJ2-2; v_gene: TRBV15; CDR3aa: ATSREARRKEPLF
j_gene: TRBJ2-1; v_gene: TRBV3-1/TRBV3-2; CDR3aa: ASSQHLSGSGYNEQF
j_gene: TRBJ1-2; v_gene: TRBV5-8; CDR3aa: ASSSSGRGIPNYGYT
j_gene: TRBJ1-3; v_gene: TRBV19; CDR3aa: ASSISAGGSGNTIY
j_gene: TRBJ2-7; v_gene: TRBV6-5; CDR3aa: ASKSGRLAYEQY
j_gene: TRBJ1-2; v_gene: TRBV6-5; CDR3aa: ASRRQGEWGYT
j_gene: TRBJ2-1; v_gene: TRBV2; CDR3aa: ASSEMGPGAGQF
j_gene: TRBJ1-1; v_gene: TRBV2; CDR3aa: ASNREGNTEAF
j_gene: TRBJ1-3; v_gene: TRBV30; CDR3aa: AWSGGYSGNTIY
j_gene: TRBJ1-6; v_gene: TRBV28; CDR3aa: ASSPPRGGSPLH
j_gene: TRBJ1-4; v_gene: TRBV7-9; CDR3aa: ASRLNGELF
j_gene: TRBJ1-3; v_gene: TRBV5-1; CDR3aa: ASSREGVGRGSLGNTIY
j_gene: TRBJ1-5; v_gene: TRBV4-1; CDR3aa: ASSQDGAQPQH
j_gene: TRBJ1-6; v_gene: TRBV7-3; CDR3aa: ASSARGPNSPLH
j_gene: TRBJ2-6; v_gene: TRBV5-1; CDR3aa: ASSFPNSTGLTTGANVLT
j_gene: TRBJ2-5; v_gene: TRBV9; CDR3aa: ASSILQGVGETQY
j_gene: TRBJ1-4; v_gene: TRBV6-5; CDR3aa: ASSYSRGTGEEKLF
j_gene: TRBJ1-5; v_gene: TRBV2; CDR3aa: ASSEKDRGYNQPQH
j_gene: TRBJ2-3; v_gene: TRBV10-3; CDR3aa: AISLGPGSTDTQY
j_gene: TRBJ2-2; v_gene: TRBV30; CDR3aa: AWSGEVSTGELF
j_gene: TRBJ2-3; v_gene: TRBV7-2; CDR3aa: ASSLVQRVLNTQY
j_gene: TRBJ1-1; v_gene: TRBV2; CDR3aa: ASSPRQGPTEAF
j_gene: TRBJ2-5; v_gene: TRBV5-6; CDR3aa: ASSPMTSGGAGETQY
j_gene: TRBJ1-2; v_gene: TRBV29-1; CDR3aa: SVPLQGANYGYT
j_gene: TRBJ2-5; v_gene: TRBV27; CDR3aa: ASSLSLQETQY
j_gene: TRBJ1-2; v_gene: TRBV27; CDR3aa: ASSLEVI
j_gene: TRBJ2-3; v_gene: TRBV9; CDR3aa: ASTGVSDTQY
j_gene: TRBJ1-5; v_gene: TRBV6-2/TRBV6-3; CDR3aa: ASSAGQPQH
j_gene: TRBJ1-5; v_gene: TRBV27; CDR3aa: ASSLVGGPYSNQPQH
j_gene: TRBJ2-3; v_gene: TRBV6-5; CDR3aa: ASRRGQGGDTQY
j_gene: TRBJ2-3; v_gene: TRBV28; CDR3aa: ASSGTAGSTDTQY
j_gene: TRBJ2-7; v_gene: TRBV11-2; CDR3aa: ASSFRLAGVYEQY
j_gene: TRBJ2-1; v_gene: TRBV7-6; CDR3aa: ASSLAGSPYNEQF
j_gene: TRBJ2-2; v_gene: TRBV29-1; CDR3aa: SVEGLSRRDRVRPNTGELF
j_gene: TRBJ2-2; v_gene: TRBV5-1; CDR3aa: ASRQSGELF
j_gene: TRBJ2-1; v_gene: TRBV4-1; CDR3aa: ASRYNPSGRGHGNEQF